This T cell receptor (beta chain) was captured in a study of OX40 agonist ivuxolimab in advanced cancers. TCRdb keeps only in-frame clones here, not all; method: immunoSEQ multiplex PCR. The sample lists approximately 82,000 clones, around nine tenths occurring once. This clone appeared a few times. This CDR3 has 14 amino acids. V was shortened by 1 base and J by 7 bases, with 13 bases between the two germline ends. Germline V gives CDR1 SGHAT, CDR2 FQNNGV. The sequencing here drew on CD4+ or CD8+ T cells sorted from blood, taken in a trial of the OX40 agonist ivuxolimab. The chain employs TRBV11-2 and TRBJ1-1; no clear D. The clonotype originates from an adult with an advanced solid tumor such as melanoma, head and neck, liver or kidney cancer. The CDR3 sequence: CASSLANGGYEAFF. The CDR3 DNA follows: TGTGCCAGCAGCTTAGCCAACGGAGGATATGAAGCTTTCTTT.